This T cell receptor beta chain is from a study of T cell responses to AZD1222 COVID-19 vaccine. Whole-study findings and limits: Mostly white British, mostly female donors; authors suggested clonal diversity may be underestimated. With two AZD1222 doses given, Spike-specific TCR breadth and depth both rose. Vaccine-associated CD4 TCRs ranged over spike, dominating at 160-218 and 743-854.

Pooling of second doses given at about 4 or about 12 weeks was done. Profiled with immunoSEQ multiplex PCR; TCRdb holds only in-frame clones, not every one. The sample carries 130,000 to 150,000 clones, approximately 89% recorded once. Remarks on this clone: No antigen is known for it.

The CDR3 has 17 residues. V shed 1 base and J shed 0 bases, with 10 bases lying between them. Germline CDR1 and CDR2: LGHNA and YSLEER. The sequenced sample was peripheral blood, obtained 28 days after the second AZD1222 dose. The receptor's source is an adult who received the AZD1222 COVID-19 vaccine. This chain uses TRBV4-3 with TRBJ1-6; D perhaps matches TRBD1 (5 bases). The DNA for the CDR3 is TGCGCCAGCAGCCAAGGCCAGGGCAGCTCCTATAATTCACCCCTCCACTTT. It codes for CASSQGQGSSYNSPLHF.